The TCR beta chain under discussion was sequenced for a study of T cell repertoires in cytomegalovirus infection. Study at large: Public TCR beta signatures marked donors with CMV infection and the matching HLA.

Study-level findings and limits: Adding up the frequency of public TCR beta families identified people who carried CMV plus the relevant HLA.

In TCRdb, the reads were re-called with MiXCR into one record per CDR3 protein. This table holds roughly 180,000 distinct CDR3 sequences, about 28% found once. On this clonotype itself: Its antigen remains unidentified.

Trimming removed 8 bases from V and 3 bases from J; junction bases left unmatched: 10. This CDR3 is 14 amino acids long. The sequencing sample was made of PBMCs. The chain has TRBV12-3 or TRBV12-4 and TRBJ2-7; TRBD1 matches at 7 bases. This clonotype was obtained from a human donor in good health (CMV status not recorded). Some clones in this sample may be carry-over from other donors' samples. The CDR3 loop is CASHRGYPFYEQYF. The CDR3 coding sequence is TGTGCCAGCCACAGGGGATACCCTTTCTACGAGCAGTACTTC.